This T cell receptor (beta chain) was captured by sequencing in a study of STAT3 mutations in large granular lymphocyte leukemia. Some clones are missing from TCRdb's copy, which holds only in-frame ones; the method was immunoSEQ multiplex PCR. The data hold thousands of clones, with about 50% observed a single time. A note on this clone: The antigen is not known.

Study conclusions and caveats: Every T-LGLL patient had at least one immunodominant TCRbeta clonotype. All newly emerging clones after therapy were STAT3 wild type.

V lost 7 bases and J lost 4, with 15 bases in between. The germline gives CDR1 SQVTM, CDR2 ANQGSEA. This CDR3 is built from 13 residues. The sample consisted of peripheral blood mononuclear cells. The chain joins TRBV29-1 to TRBJ2-3; possibly TRBD1 for D (6 bases). The TCR comes from a woman between 65 and 79 years old with T-cell large granular lymphocyte leukemia. Some clones in this sample may be carry-over from other donors' samples. CDR3 nucleotides: TGCAGCGCCCCCAGGGGAGTGGCAGATACGCAGTATTTT. Translating gives CSAPRGVADTQYF.